These 22 T cell receptor beta chains came from one sample sequenced in a study of vaccination and CD4 T cells after COVID-19. Treatment: approximately nine-day PBMC culture with coronavirus spike peptide pools or control peptides (ViraFEST assay). At the Johns Hopkins FTIC core, DNA taken from cultured CD4+ T cells was sequenced by way of the Oncomine TCR Beta short-read assay. A single record per CDR3 protein comes from TCRdb applying MiXCR to the PCR reads. In the table there are about 5,600 distinct CDR3 sequences, 45% to 60% of which are singletons. These receptors have no identified antigens. Specimen: CD4+ T cells from blood, cultured in vitro. Receptors were obtained from a human donor who had recovered from COVID-19.

The J gene is TRBJ2-4, the V gene TRBV11-3; D might be TRBD1 or TRBD2, each matching 5 bases. Trimming left V 4 bases short and J 6 bases short, with 7 bases between. The CDR3 runs to 12 residues. The germline CDR1 and CDR2 sequences are SGHNT and YENEEA. The CDR3 sequence is CASSWDGNIQYF. CDR3 coding DNA: TGTGCCAGCAGCTGGGACGGAAACATTCAGTACTTC.

The chain recombines TRBV10-3 with TRBJ2-1, with 7 bases aligning to TRBD1. The CDR3 spans 15 residues. Germline CDR1 ENHRY, CDR2 SYGVKD. Trimming removed 7 bases from V and 0 bases from J; junction bases left unmatched: 6. Here the CDR3 reads CAIKGTVSSYNEQFF. CDR3 DNA: TGTGCCATCAAGGGGACAGTGAGCTCCTACAATGAGCAGTTCTTC.

The chain couples TRBV2 to TRBJ2-5; no definite D call. The length of the CDR3 is 17 residues. Trimming pared 4 bases from V and 0 bases from J, leaving 18 bases between. Germline V gives CDR1 SNHLY, CDR2 FYNNEI. In nucleotides, the CDR3 is TGTGCCAGCAGTGCCTTCGCTAACGCGATAAACCAAGAGACCCAGTACTTC. Protein: CASSAFANAINQETQYF.

By share of the sample, this clonotype is medium-sized. The gene calls are TRBV2 and TRBJ1-2; unclear D gene. Germline loops: CDR1 SNHLY, CDR2 FYNNEI. CDR3 length: 13 residues. V was clipped by 3 bases and J by 4 bases, with 9 bases between them. The CDR3 coding sequence is TGTGCCAGCAGTGACAGCGCCGGCTATGGCTACACCTTC. It translates to CASSDSAGYGYTF.

The chain couples TRBV6-2 or TRBV6-3 to TRBJ2-2; TRBD2 agrees at 12 bases. There are 15 residues in the CDR3. Trimming at V came to 7 bases and at J to 7 bases, leaving 7 bases not matched to a gene. Germline V gene data show CDR1 as MNHEY and CDR2 as SVGEGT. In nucleotides, the CDR3 is TGTGCCAGCACCAGACTAGCGGGAGCTGTCGGGGAGCTGTTTTTT. Amino acid sequence: CASTRLAGAVGELFF.

This clonotype showed up just a few times. The chain employs TRBV30 and TRBJ1-2, with TRBD1 matching 9 bases. Germline CDR1 GTSNPN, CDR2 SVGIG (reference sequence). The ends lost 2 bases at V and 0 bases at J; junction bases unmatched: 10. The CDR3 extends over 17 amino acids. CDR3 nucleotide sequence: TGTGCCTGGAGTAGACCCGGGACAGGGAATCCTAACTATGGCTACACCTTC. This codes for CAWSRPGTGNPNYGYTF.

Only a few counts were recorded for this clonotype. The chain carries TRBV11-2 and TRBJ2-7; maybe TRBD1 (6 bases). Deletions cut 4 bases from V and 9 bases from J, with 10 bases between. The CDR3 is 11 amino acids. Germline CDR1 reads SGHAT; CDR2 reads FQNNGV. The CDR3: CASSYEQGQYF. In DNA, the CDR3 is TGTGCCAGCAGCTACGAACAGGGGCAGTACTTC.

The rearrangement joins TRBV20-1 to TRBJ2-5; D remains unclear. V shed 4 bases and J shed 9 bases, with 15 bases lying between them. The CDR3 loop spans 12 amino acids. Germline assignment: CDR1 DFQATT and CDR2 SNEGSKA (reference sequence). Written as DNA, the CDR3 is TGCAGTGCTACATCTAGGCCTCCGGCCCAGTACTTC. Translation: CSATSRPPAQYF.

There are a few counts of this clonotype. The CDR3 spells CSARDRPDSNQPQHF. The DNA for the CDR3 is TGCAGTGCTAGAGATCGGCCAGATAGCAATCAGCCCCAGCATTTT. V and J are TRBV20-1 and TRBJ1-5; no firm D call. From germline, CDR1 is DFQATT and CDR2 SNEGSKA (reference sequence). V was cut by 0 bases and J by 0 bases, with 9 bases left in between. This CDR3 region has 15 residues.

The chain employs TRBV5-4 and TRBJ2-1; D unclear. Germline assignment: CDR1 SGHNT and CDR2 YYREEE (reference sequence). V was clipped by 7 bases and J by 0 bases, with 11 bases between them. The CDR3 loop spans 14 amino acids. CDR3 residues: CASSTDSSYNEQFF. The CDR3 coding sequence is TGTGCCAGCTCAACGGATAGCTCCTACAATGAGCAGTTCTTC.

There are a few counts of this clonotype. V and J are TRBV20-1 and TRBJ2-3; D is tentatively TRBD1 or TRBD2 (6 bases each). The CDR3 totals 15 residues. CDR1 and CDR2 (germline): DFQATT, SNEGSKA (reference sequence). Trimming removed 6 bases at V and 0 bases at J, with 16 bases between. The CDR3 protein is CSARWGALSTDTQYF. CDR3 DNA sequence: TGCAGTGCGCGTTGGGGGGCACTAAGCACAGATACGCAGTATTTT.

CDR3 sequence reads: CASQKDGNTGELFF. CDR3 in DNA: TGTGCCAGCCAGAAAGACGGGAACACCGGGGAGCTGTTTTTT. The chain has TRBV19 and TRBJ2-2; unclear D gene. This CDR3 has 14 residues. Germline V CDR1 and CDR2: LNHDA, SQIVND (reference sequence). Trimming took 9 bases from V and 1 from J, leaving 12 bases between them.

The V call is TRBV20-1, the J call TRBJ1-1; D possibly corresponds to TRBD1 (6 bases). The CDR3 length is 12 residues. The germline gives CDR1 DFQATT, CDR2 SNEGSKA (reference sequence). With 3 bases removed from V and 1 base from J, the gap between germline ends came to 6 bases. The CDR3 DNA reads as TGCAGTGCTAGGGGACAGAACACTGAAGCTTTCTTT. Translating gives CSARGQNTEAFF.

J is TRBJ1-2 and V is TRBV14; 8 nucleotides match TRBD1. This CDR3 comprises 15 residues. V lost 3 bases and J lost 5; bases outside the gene matches: 8. The V gene's germline CDR1 is SGHDN and CDR2 FVKESK. The CDR3: CASSHSDRVYYGYTF. CDR3 sequence (DNA): TGTGCCAGCAGCCATTCGGACAGGGTTTATTATGGCTACACCTTC. Combining the CDR3 with reference TRBV14 and TRBJ1-2 gives the whole variable domain EAGVTQFPSHSVIEKGQTVTLRCDPISGHDNLYWYRRVMGKEIKFLLHFVKESKQDESGMPNNRFLAERTGGTYSTLKVQPAELEDSGVYFCASSHSDRVYYGYTFGSGTRLTVV.

The rearrangement joins TRBV19 to TRBJ1-2; TRBD1 agrees at 8 bases. CDR3 length equals 13 residues. Germline V CDR1 and CDR2: LNHDA, SQIVND (reference sequence). The trim removed 3 bases at V and 8 bases at J, leaving 5 bases unmatched. For the CDR3, the DNA is TGTGCCAGTAGTATTGGGACAGGACGCGGCTACACCTTC. Translation gives CASSIGTGRGYTF.

This clonotype was counted only a few times. This sequence joins TRBV2 and TRBJ1-6, with D perhaps matching TRBD1 (5 bases). There are 15 residues in the CDR3. Trimming shortened V by 4 bases and J by 5 bases, and 12 bases separated the two germline ends. The V gene's germline CDR1 is SNHLY and CDR2 FYNNEI. CDR3 loop: CASSVGGGNNSPLHF. In DNA form, the CDR3 reads TGTGCCAGCAGTGTCGGTGGGGGTAATAATTCACCCCTCCACTTT.

To note about this clonotype: The junction departs from germline at one end; a sequencing error may be responsible. This sequence joins TRBV7-2 and TRBJ1-1; D perhaps matches TRBD1 (5 bases). The CDR3 contains 13 residues. CDR1 is SGHTA and CDR2 is FQGNSA in the germline V gene. The CDR3 nucleotides read TGTGCCAGCACCTTAACAGGAATCACTGAAGCTTTCTTT. This gives the protein CASTLTGITEAFF.

The rearrangement links TRBV11-3 to TRBJ1-1, with 9 bases matching TRBD1. This CDR3 region has 15 residues. Losses at the gene ends were 5 bases for V and 1 base for J; bases not matched to a gene: 5. The germline V gene has CDR1 SGHNT and CDR2 YENEEA. The CDR3 loop is CASSPGQGRNTEAFF. CDR3 bases: TGTGCCAGCAGCCCGGGACAGGGAAGGAACACTGAAGCTTTCTTT.

The V and J genes are TRBV6-1 and TRBJ1-5; D uncertain. The V gene's germline CDR1 is MNHNS and CDR2 SASEGT. Trimming removed 4 bases from V and 5 bases from J, with 18 bases in between. This CDR3 spans 16 amino acids. CDR3 sequence (DNA): TGTGCCAGCAGTGCGGTTGGACGGGGTGAGGATCAGCCCCAGCATTTT. The encoded protein is CASSAVGRGEDQPQHF.

The chain uses TRBV19 and TRBJ2-7, with D perhaps matching TRBD1 (6 bases). This CDR3 region has 14 residues. Germline lookup yields CDR1 LNHDA and CDR2 SQIVND (reference sequence). The ends were cut back, 5 bases at V and 2 bases at J, with 13 bases in the middle. The CDR3: CASSGRDTTYEQYF. For the CDR3, the DNA is TGTGCCAGTAGTGGACGGGACACAACCTACGAGCAGTACTTC.

This clonotype was seen only a few times. J is TRBJ1-1 and V is TRBV6-5; 7 nucleotides line up with TRBD1. V lost 0 bases, J lost 4 bases, and 2 bases stayed unmatched. CDR3 length: 14 amino acids. The V gene's germline CDR1 is MNHEY and CDR2 SVGAGI. The CDR3 sequence: CASSYSGGSTEAFF. The DNA for the CDR3 is TGTGCCAGCAGTTACTCAGGGGGCAGCACTGAAGCTTTCTTT.

This clonotype was observed a few times. The chain carries TRBV2 and TRBJ1-5, with D maybe TRBD1 (6 bases). V was cut by 4 bases and J by 3 bases, with 13 bases left in between. Germline V gene data show CDR1 as SNHLY and CDR2 as FYNNEI. The length of the CDR3 is 15 residues. The CDR3 nucleotides are TGTGCCAGCAGTGCCTTCCCAGGGGACAATCAGCCCCAGCATTTT. Its protein is CASSAFPGDNQPQHF.